This T cell receptor (beta chain) was sequenced in a study of Graves' ophthalmopathy and Graves' hyperthyroidism. At least ten counts were recorded for this clonotype. TCR beta CDR3 regions were amplified from RNA transcripts. After a first-round RT-PCR with HTBI primers, a second-round multiplex PCR was run. MiXCR, applied by TCRdb to the multiplex PCR reads, yields one record per CDR3 protein. The table lists under 350,000 distinct CDR3 sequences, roughly 16% of them singletons, with about 12% in the top ten. Germline assignment: CDR1 SNHLY and CDR2 FYNNEI. The CDR3 loop spans 15 amino acids. The V and J ends lost 6 bases and 7 bases respectively, with 19 bases between them.

The chain recombines TRBV2 with TRBJ1-5; TRBD1 is a possible D gene (6 bases). The sequenced material came from peripheral blood. This clonotype was sampled from an adult man with Graves' ophthalmopathy. CDR3 loop: CASSPDTGLRQPQHF. In DNA form, the CDR3 reads TGTGCCAGCAGCCCGGATACAGGGTTACGGCAGCCCCAGCATTTT.